The present T cell receptor (beta chain) was sequenced within a study of blood T cells in healthy people across ages. Across the study: About one barcoded beta molecule per two T cells came from capture by template switching.

Germline V gives CDR1 LGHNA, CDR2 YNFKEQ. The CDR3 spans 18 residues. V dropped 0 bases and J dropped 0 bases, with 14 bases sitting between them. This clonotype was observed a few times. The use of a sample-barcoded 5' primer and a J-beta primer mix characterized a second PCR of about 7 to 12 cycles. Each CDR3 protein is one row after TCRdb ran MiXCR on the 5' RACE reads. The sample lists fewer than 1.5 million distinct CDR3 sequences; approximately 40% were seen once. This sequence originates from a woman between 18 and 30 years old in good health. This chain links TRBV4-2 with TRBJ2-2; D not certain. The sample taken for sequencing was blood. The CDR3 DNA reads as TGTGCCAGCAGCCAAGAGCTAGTCACAGCCGCGAACACCGGGGAGCTGTTTTTT. It codes for CASSQELVTAANTGELFF.